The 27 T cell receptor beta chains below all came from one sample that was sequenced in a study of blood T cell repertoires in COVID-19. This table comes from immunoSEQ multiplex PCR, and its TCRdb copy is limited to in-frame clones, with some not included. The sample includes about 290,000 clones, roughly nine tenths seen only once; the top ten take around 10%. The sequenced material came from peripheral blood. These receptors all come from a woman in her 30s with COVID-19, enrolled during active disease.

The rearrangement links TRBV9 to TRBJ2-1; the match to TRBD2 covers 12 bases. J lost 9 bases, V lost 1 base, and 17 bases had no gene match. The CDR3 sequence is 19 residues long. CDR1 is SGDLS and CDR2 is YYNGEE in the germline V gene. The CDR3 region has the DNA TGTGCCAGCAGCGTAAACCCCGGACTAGCGGGATTAATAGACGCTGAGCAGTTCTTC. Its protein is CASSVNPGLAGLIDAEQFF.

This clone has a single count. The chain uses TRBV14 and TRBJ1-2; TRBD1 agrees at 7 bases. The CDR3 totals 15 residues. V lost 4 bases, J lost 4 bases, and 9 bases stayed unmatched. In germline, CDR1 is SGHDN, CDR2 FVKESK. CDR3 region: CASSPQVQGTYGYTF. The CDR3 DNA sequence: TGTGCCAGCAGCCCACAGGTACAGGGGACCTATGGCTACACCTTC.

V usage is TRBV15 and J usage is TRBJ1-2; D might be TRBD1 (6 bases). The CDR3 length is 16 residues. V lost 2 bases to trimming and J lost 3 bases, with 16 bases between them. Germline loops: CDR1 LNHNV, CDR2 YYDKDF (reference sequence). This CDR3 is CATSRLKTGLDYGYTF. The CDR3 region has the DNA TGTGCCACCAGCAGACTAAAGACAGGATTAGACTATGGCTACACCTTC.

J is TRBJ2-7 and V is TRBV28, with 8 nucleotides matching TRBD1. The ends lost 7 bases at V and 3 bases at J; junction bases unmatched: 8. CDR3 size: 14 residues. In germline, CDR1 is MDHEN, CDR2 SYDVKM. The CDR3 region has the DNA TGTGCCAGCACCCTACAGGGGGTGGTCTACGAGCAGTACTTC. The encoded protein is CASTLQGVVYEQYF.

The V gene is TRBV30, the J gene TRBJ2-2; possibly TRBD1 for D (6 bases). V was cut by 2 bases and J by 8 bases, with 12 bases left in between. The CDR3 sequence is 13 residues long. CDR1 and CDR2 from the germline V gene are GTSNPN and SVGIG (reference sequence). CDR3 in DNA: TGTGCCTGGAGTTTGGGGGCGCATGGGGAGCTGTTTTTT. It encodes CAWSLGAHGELFF.

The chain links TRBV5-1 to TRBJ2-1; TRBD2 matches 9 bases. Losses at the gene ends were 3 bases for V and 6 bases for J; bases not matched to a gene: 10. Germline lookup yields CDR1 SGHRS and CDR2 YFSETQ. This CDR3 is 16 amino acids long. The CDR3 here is CASSWEFVAGANEQFF. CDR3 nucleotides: TGCGCCAGCAGCTGGGAGTTTGTAGCGGGGGCCAATGAGCAGTTCTTC.

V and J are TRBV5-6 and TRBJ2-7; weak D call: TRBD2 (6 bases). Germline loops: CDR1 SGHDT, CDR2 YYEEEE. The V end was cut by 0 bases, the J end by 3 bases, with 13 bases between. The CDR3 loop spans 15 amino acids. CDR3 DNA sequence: TGTGCCAGCAGCTTGGATGGGAGGTCCATCTACGAGCAGTACTTC. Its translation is CASSLDGRSIYEQYF.

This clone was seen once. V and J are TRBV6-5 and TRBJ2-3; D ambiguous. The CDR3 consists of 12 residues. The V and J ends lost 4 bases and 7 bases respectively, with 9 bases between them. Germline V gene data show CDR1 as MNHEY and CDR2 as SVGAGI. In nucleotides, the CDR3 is TGTGCCAGCAGTTTCACTGGGCATACGCAGTATTTT. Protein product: CASSFTGHTQYF.

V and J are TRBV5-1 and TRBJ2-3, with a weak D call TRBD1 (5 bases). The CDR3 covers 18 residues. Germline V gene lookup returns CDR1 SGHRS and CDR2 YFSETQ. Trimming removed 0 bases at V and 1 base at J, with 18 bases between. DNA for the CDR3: TGCGCCAGCAGCTTGGGACTGGTTACAGGCAGTCGCACAGATACGCAGTATTTT. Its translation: CASSLGLVTGSRTDTQYF.

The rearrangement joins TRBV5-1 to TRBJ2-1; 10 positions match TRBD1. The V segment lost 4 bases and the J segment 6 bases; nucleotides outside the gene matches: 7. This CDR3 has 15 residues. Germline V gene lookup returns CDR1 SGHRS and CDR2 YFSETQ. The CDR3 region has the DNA TGCGCCAGCAGCCAGGGACAGGGGTTTCTCAATGAGCAGTTCTTC. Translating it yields CASSQGQGFLNEQFF.

The chain's CDR3 is CASRPVEVVGYTF. The CDR3, as DNA: TGTGCCAGCAGACCTGTGGAGGTCGTTGGCTACACCTTC. The chain uses TRBV12-3 or TRBV12-4 and TRBJ1-2; D remains unclear. Trimming took off 6 bases at V and 7 bases at J, with 15 bases between the two ends. The CDR3 loop spans 13 amino acids.

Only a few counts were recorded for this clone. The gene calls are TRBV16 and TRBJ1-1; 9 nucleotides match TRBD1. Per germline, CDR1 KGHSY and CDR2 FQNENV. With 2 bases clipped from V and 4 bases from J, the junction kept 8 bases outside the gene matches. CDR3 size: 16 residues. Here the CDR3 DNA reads TGTGCCAGCAGCCAAGGCCCGGGACAGGGTGCCACTGAAGCTTTCTTT. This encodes CASSQGPGQGATEAFF.

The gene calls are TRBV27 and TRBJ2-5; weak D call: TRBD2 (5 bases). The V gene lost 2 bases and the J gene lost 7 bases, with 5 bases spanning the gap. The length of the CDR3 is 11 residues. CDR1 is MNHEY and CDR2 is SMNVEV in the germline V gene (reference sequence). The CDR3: CASSLGGTQYF. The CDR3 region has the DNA TGTGCCAGCAGTTTAGGAGGGACCCAGTACTTC.

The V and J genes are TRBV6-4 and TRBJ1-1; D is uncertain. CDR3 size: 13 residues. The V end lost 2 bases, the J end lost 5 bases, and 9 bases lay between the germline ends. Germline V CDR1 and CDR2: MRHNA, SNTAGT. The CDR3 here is CASSDQGGTEAFF. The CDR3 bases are TGTGCCAGCAGTGACCAAGGAGGGACTGAAGCTTTCTTT.

The CDR3 protein is CASSVQGALSTEAFF. Here the CDR3 DNA reads TGTGCCAGCAGTGTCCAGGGGGCGCTGAGCACTGAAGCTTTCTTT. The J gene is TRBJ1-1, the V gene TRBV2, with TRBD1 identical over 8 bases. V was clipped by 4 bases and J by 4 bases; unmatched bases: 8. The CDR3 is made up of 15 amino acids. Germline values: CDR1 SNHLY, CDR2 FYNNEI.

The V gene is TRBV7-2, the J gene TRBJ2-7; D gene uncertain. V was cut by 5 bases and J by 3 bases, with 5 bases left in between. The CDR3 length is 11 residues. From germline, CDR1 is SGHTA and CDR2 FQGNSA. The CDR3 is CASSQIYEQYF. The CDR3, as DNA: TGTGCCAGCAGCCAGATCTACGAGCAGTACTTC. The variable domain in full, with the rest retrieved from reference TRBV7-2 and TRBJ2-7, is GAGVSQSPSNKVTEKGKDVELRCDPISGHTALYWYRQSLGQGLEFLIYFQGNSAPDKSGLPSDRFSAERTGGSVSTLTIQRTQQEDSAVYLCASSQIYEQYFGPGTRLTVT.

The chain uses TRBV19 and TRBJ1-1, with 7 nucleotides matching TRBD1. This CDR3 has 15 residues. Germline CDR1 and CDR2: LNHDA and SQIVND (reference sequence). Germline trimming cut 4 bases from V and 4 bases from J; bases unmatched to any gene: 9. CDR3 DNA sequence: TGTGCCAGTAGTACTAAAAAAACAGGGGCCACTGAAGCTTTCTTT. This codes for CASSTKKTGATEAFF.

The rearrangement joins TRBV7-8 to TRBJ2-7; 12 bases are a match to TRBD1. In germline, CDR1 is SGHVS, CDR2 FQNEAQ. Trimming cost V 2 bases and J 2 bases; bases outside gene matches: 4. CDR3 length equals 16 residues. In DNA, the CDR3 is TGTGCCAGCAGCTTAAGGGGGACAGGGGGCCCCTACGAGCAGTACTTC. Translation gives CASSLRGTGGPYEQYF.

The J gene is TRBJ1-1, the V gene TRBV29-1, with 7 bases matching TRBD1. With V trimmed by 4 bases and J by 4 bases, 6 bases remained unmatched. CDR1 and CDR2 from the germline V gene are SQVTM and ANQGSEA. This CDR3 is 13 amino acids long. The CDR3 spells CSVAEGAGTEAFF. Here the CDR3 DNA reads TGCAGCGTTGCTGAGGGGGCAGGCACTGAAGCTTTCTTT.

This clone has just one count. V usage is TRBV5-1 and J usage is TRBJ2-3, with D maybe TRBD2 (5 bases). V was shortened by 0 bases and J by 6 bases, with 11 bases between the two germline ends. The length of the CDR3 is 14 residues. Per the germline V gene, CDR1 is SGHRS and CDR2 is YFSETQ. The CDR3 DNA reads TGCGCCAGCAGCTTGGAAAGAGCGGCGGATACGCAGTATTTT. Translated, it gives CASSLERAADTQYF.

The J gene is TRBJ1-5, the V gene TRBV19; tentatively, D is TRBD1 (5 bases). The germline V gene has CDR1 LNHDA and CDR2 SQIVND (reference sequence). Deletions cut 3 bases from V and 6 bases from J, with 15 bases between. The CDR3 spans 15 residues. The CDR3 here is CASSIQSLGRQPQHF. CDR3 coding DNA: TGTGCCAGTAGTATCCAGAGTTTGGGGCGTCAGCCCCAGCATTTT.

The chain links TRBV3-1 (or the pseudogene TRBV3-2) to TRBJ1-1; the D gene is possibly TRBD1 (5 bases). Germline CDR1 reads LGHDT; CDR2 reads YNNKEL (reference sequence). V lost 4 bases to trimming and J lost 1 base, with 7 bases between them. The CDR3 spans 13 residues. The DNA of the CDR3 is TGTGCCAGCAGCCGGGGCGAGAACACTGAAGCTTTCTTT. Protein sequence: CASSRGENTEAFF.

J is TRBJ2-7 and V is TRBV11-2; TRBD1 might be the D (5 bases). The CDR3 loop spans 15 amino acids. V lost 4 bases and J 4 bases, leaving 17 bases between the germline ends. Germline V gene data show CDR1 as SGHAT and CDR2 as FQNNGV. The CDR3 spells CASSSGQASTYEQYF. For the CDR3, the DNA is TGTGCCAGCAGCTCAGGGCAGGCCTCTACTTACGAGCAGTACTTC.

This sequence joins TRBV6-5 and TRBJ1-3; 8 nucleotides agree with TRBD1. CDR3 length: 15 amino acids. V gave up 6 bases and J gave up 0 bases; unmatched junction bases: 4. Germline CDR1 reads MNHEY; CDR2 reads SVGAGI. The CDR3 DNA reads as TGTGCCAGCAGACAGGGGGTTAGCTCTGGAAACACCATATATTTT. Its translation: CASRQGVSSGNTIYF.

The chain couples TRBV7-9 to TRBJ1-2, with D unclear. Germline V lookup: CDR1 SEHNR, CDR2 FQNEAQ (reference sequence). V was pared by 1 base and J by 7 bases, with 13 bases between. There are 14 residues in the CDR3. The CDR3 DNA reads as TGTGCCAGCAGCTTAGGGTTAGGGAGAGGTGGCTACACCTTC. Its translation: CASSLGLGRGGYTF.

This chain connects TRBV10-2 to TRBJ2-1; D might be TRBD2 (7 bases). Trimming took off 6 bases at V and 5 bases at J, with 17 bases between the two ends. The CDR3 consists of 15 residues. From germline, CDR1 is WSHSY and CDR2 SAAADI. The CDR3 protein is CASRGGGPPNNEQFF. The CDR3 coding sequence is TGCGCCAGCAGGGGAGGGGGTCCCCCGAACAATGAGCAGTTCTTC.

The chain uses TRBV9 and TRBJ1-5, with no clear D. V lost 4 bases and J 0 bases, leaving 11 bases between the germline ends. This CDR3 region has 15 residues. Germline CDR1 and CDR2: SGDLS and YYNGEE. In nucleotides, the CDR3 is TGTGCCAGCAGCCCCGAAGCTTATAGCAATCAGCCCCAGCATTTT. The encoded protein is CASSPEAYSNQPQHF.